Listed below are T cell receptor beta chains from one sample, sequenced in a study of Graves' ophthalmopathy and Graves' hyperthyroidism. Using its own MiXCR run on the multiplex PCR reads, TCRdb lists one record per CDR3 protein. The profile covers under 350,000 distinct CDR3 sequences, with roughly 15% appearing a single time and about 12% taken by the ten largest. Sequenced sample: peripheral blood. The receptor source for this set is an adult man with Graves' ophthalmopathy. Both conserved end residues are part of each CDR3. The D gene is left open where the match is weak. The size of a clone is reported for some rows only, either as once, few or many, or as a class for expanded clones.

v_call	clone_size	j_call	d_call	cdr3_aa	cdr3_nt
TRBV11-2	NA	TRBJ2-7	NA	CASSLQPGTYEQYF	TGTGCCAGCAGCTTACAGCCAGGAACCTACGAGCAGTACTTC
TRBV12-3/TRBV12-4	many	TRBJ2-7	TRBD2	CASSPSLTSGRAGEQYF	TGTGCCAGCAGCCCCAGCCTGACTAGCGGGAGGGCGGGCGAGCAGTACTTC
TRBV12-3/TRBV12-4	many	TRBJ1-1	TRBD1	CASSPRGPNTEAFF	TGTGCCAGCAGTCCCAGGGGGCCGAACACTGAAGCTTTCTTT
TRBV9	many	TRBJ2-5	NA	CASSVDEGRQETQYF	TGTGCCAGCAGCGTAGATGAAGGCCGCCAAGAGACCCAGTACTTC
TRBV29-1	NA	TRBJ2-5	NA	CSVRGQPGGETQYF	TGCAGCGTTCGGGGGCAACCAGGGGGAGAGACCCAGTACTTC
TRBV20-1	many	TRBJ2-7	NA	CSARIAEWDNEQYF	TGCAGTGCTAGAATCGCAGAATGGGACAACGAGCAGTACTTC
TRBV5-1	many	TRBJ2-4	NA	CASRGPKNIQYF	TGCGCCAGCAGGGGCCCCAAAAACATTCAGTACTTC
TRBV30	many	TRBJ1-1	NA	CAWSVMNTEAFF	TGTGCCTGGAGTGTAATGAACACTGAAGCTTTCTTT
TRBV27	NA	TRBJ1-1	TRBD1	CASNPTGASNTEAFF	TGTGCCAGCAACCCCACAGGGGCTTCGAACACTGAAGCTTTCTTT
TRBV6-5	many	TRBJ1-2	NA	CASSYSGGHLQAYGYTF	TGTGCCAGCAGTTACTCGGGGGGACACTTGCAGGCCTATGGCTACACCTTC
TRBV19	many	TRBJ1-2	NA	CASSREGVGGADYGYTF	TGTGCCAGTAGCCGAGAGGGAGTGGGGGGCGCCGACTATGGCTACACCTTC